This TCR beta chain was profiled in a study of shared clonotypes between healthy human individuals. Findings and caveats of the study: When compared with the clonotypes that were shared by all four sorted-subset donors, the non-shared clonotypes turned out to have lower generation probabilities.

Authors' methods: Without quality scores, immunoSEQ junctional reads could not be filtered like full-length reads. Profiled with immunoSEQ multiplex PCR; TCRdb holds only in-frame clones, not every one. V and J calls and clone size come straight from that table; D and trimming were deduced from the DNA. Of hundreds of thousands of clones listed, roughly 70% are singletons. Details on this clone: The target antigen is unknown.

After removal of 4 bases from V and 10 bases from J, the junction contained 9 bases not matched to a gene. The CDR3 loop spans 15 amino acids. The germline CDR1 and CDR2 sequences are MNHEY and SMNVEV (reference sequence). The J gene is TRBJ2-1, the V gene TRBV27; 11 bases map to TRBD2. The receptor's source is a woman between 25 and 40 years old in good health. Material for sequencing was memory CD4+ T cells sorted from blood. The subset here: CD45RA-negative fraction. The CDR3 bases are TGTGCCAGCAGTTCCCCGGGACTAGCGGTTTTGGAGCAGTTCTTC. Translating gives CASSSPGLAVLEQFF.